This T cell receptor beta chain was retrieved from a study of CD8+ T cells in alopecia areata. Study background: Treated patients received oral tofacitinib, 5 to 10 mg twice daily. Dosing with tofacitinib proceeded for 6 to 18 months, followed by 6 months off drug. Findings of the study overall: Scalp sample data also include resident alphabeta T cells from normal skin.

There are 12 residues in the CDR3. Germline assignment: CDR1 SNHLY and CDR2 FYNNEI. Between the trimmed V and J ends, which lost 2 bases and 1 base, there was a span of 3 bases. Collected material from alopecia areata patients comprised lesional scalp punch biopsies and peripheral blood. As to this clone: Its antigen is not identified.

Reverse transcribed after extraction, RNA yielded cDNA as the sequencing template. TCRdb's copy holds only in-frame clones and misses some; the assay was immunoSEQ multiplex PCR. The repertoire includes roughly 250,000 clones, under 80% of them detected once, and more than 0.95% sits in the top ten. The TCR sequence derives from a human donor with alopecia areata. The gene calls are TRBV2 and TRBJ2-7; unclear D gene. The sample was CD4+ T cells sorted from blood, taken at week 0. The CDR3 protein is CASSERSYEQYF. For the CDR3, the DNA is TGTGCCAGCAGTGAAAGATCCTACGAGCAGTACTTC.